The TCR beta chain described here comes from a study of cytomegalovirus exposure and HLA in healthy donors. Points from the study as a whole: With later analysis, a missense DCLRE1C variant became linked to TCR beta V- and J-gene trimming. The authors listed over 150 TCR beta chains as cytomegalovirus-associated. In vitro work confirmed that a few CMV-associated chains recognize CMV antigens.

In the PCR, 60 Vbeta and 13 Jbeta primers were used. This table comes from immunoSEQ multiplex PCR, and its TCRdb copy is limited to in-frame clones, with some not included. The top ten hold roughly 3% of the sample, which has under 200,000 clones, 60% to 85% seen once. A note on this clone: As yet, its antigen is unknown.

V gave up 2 bases and J gave up 2 bases; unmatched junction bases: 1. CDR1 SGHTA and CDR2 FQGNSA come from the germline V gene. The CDR3 runs to 15 residues. This chain uses TRBV7-2 with TRBJ1-5, with 9 bases lining up with TRBD1. This clonotype was sampled from a woman in her forties or fifties in good health and CMV-seropositive. The sample was PBMCs. CDR3 protein: CASSLRDRGNQPQHF. The CDR3 coding sequence is TGTGCCAGCAGCTTACGGGACAGGGGCAATCAGCCCCAGCATTTT.